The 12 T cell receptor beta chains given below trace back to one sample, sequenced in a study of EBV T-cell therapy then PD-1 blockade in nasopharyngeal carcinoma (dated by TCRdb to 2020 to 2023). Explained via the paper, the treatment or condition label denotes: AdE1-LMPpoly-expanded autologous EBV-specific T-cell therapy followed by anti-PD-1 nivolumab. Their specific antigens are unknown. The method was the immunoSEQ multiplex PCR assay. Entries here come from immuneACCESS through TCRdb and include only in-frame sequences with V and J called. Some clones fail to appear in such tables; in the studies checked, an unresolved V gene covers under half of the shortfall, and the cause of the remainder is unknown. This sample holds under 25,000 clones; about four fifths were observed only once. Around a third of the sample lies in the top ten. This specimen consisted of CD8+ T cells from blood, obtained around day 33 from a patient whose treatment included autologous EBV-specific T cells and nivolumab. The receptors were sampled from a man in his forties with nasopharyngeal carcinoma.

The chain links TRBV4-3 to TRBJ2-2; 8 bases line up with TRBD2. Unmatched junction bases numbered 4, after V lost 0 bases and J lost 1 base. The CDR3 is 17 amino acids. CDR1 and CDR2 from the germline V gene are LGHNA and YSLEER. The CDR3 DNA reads TGCGCCAGCAGCCAAGACTGGAGCGGGGGGAACACCGGGGAGCTGTTTTTT. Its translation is CASSQDWSGGNTGELFF.

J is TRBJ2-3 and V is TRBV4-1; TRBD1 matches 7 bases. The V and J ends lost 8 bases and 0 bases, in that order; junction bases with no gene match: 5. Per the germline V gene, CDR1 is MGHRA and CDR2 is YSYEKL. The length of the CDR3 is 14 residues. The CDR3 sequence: CASRDRASTDTQYF. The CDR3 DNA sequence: TGCGCCAGCCGCGACAGGGCTAGCACAGATACGCAGTATTTT.

The CDR3 reads CASSPARTGTYEQYF. CDR3 sequence (DNA): TGTGCCAGCAGTCCCGCCCGGACAGGGACCTACGAGCAGTACTTC. The gene calls are TRBV27 and TRBJ2-7, with TRBD1 identical over 8 bases. The J segment lost 2 bases and the V segment lost 5 bases, leaving 8 bases of the junction unmatched. Germline V gene data show CDR1 as MNHEY and CDR2 as SMNVEV (reference sequence). CDR3 length: 15 amino acids.

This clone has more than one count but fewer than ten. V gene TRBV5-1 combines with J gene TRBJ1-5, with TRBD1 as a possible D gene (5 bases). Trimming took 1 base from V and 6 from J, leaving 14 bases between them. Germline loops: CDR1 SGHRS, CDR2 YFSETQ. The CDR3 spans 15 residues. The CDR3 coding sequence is TGCGCCAGCAGCTTGCGCGGGGGTGAGGCTCAGCCCCAGCATTTT. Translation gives CASSLRGGEAQPQHF. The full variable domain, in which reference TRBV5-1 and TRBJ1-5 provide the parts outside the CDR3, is KAGVTQTPRYLIKTRGQQVTLSCSPISGHRSVSWYQQTPGQGLQFLFEYFSETQRNKGNFPGRFSGRQFSNSRSEMNVSTLELGDSALYLCASSLRGGEAQPQHFGDGTRLSIL.

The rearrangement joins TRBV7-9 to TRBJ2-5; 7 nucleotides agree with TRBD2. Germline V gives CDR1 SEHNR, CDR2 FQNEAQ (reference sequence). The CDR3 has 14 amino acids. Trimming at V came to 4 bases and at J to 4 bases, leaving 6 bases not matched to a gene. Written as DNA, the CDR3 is TGTGCCAGCAGCTCTGATAGCGGGCGAGAGACCCAGTACTTC. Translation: CASSSDSGRETQYF.

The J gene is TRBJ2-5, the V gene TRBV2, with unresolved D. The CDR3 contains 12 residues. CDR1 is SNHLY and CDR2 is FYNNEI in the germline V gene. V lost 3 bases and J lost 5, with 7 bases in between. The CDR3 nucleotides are TGTGCCAGCAGTGATCCCGGGGAGACCCAGTACTTC. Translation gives CASSDPGETQYF.

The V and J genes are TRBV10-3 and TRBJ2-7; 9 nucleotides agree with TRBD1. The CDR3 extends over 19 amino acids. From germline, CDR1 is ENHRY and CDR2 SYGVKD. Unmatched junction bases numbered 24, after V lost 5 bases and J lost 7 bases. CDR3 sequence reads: CAISKGQGASYDVSGEQYF. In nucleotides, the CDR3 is TGTGCCATCAGTAAGGGACAGGGCGCATCCTACGACGTATCCGGGGAGCAGTACTTC.

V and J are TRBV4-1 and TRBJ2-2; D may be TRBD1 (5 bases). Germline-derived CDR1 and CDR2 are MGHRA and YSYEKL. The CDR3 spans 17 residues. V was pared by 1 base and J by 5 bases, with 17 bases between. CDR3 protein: CASSQGAGPLLTGELFF. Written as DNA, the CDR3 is TGCGCCAGCAGCCAAGGTGCAGGGCCCCTTTTGACCGGGGAGCTGTTTTTT.

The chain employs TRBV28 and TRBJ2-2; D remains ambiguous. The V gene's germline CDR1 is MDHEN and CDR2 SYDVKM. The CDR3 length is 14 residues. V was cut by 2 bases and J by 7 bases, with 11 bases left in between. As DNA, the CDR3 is TGTGCCAGCAGTTTACTGGGGATCGGCGGGGAGCTGTTTTTT. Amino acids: CASSLLGIGGELFF.

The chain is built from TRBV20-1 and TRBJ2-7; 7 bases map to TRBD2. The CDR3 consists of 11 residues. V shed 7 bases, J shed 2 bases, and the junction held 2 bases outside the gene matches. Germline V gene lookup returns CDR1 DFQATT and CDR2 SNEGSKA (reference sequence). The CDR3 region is CSVAGAYEQYF. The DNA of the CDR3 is TGCAGTGTGGCGGGGGCCTACGAGCAGTACTTC.

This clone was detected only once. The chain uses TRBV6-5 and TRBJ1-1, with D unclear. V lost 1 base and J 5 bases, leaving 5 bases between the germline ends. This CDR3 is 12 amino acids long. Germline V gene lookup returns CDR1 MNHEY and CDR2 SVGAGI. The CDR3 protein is CASSYLGTEAFF. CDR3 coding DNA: TGTGCCAGCAGTTACTTGGGGACTGAAGCTTTCTTT.

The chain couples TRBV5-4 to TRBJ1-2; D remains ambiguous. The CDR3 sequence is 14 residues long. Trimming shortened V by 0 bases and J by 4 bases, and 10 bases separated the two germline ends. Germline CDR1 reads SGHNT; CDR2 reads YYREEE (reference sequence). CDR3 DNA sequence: TGTGCCAGCAGCTTGGACAACTACTTCTATGGCTACACCTTC. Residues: CASSLDNYFYGYTF.